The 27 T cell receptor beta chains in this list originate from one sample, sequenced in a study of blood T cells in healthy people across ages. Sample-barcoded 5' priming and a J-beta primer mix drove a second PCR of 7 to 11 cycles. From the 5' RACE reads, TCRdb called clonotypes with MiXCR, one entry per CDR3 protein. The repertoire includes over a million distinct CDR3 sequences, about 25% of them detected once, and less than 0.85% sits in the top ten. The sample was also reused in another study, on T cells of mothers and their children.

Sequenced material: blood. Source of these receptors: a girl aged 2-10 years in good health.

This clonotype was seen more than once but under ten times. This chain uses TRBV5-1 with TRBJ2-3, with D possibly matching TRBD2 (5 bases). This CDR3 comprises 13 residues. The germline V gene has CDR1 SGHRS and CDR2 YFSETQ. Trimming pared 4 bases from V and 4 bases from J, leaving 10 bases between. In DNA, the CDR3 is TGCGCCAGCAGCACTGACTACTCAGATACGCAGTATTTT. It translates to CASSTDYSDTQYF. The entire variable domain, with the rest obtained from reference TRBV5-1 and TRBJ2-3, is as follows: KAGVTQTPRYLIKTRGQQVTLSCSPISGHRSVSWYQQTPGQGLQFLFEYFSETQRNKGNFPGRFSGRQFSNSRSEMNVSTLELGDSALYLCASSTDYSDTQYFGPGTRLTVL.

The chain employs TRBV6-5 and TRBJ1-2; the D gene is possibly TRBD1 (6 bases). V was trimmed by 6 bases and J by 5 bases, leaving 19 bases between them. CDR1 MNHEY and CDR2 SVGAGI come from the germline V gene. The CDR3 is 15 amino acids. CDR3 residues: CASSETGIGEYGYTF. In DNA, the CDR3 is TGTGCCAGCAGCGAGACAGGAATTGGAGAGTATGGCTACACCTTC.

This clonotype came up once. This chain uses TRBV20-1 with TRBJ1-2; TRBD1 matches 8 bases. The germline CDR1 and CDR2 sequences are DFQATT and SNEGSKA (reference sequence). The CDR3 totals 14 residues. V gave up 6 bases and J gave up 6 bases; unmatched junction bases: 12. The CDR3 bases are TGCAGTGCCGACGCCGGACAGGGAGGAGATGGCTACACCTTC. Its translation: CSADAGQGGDGYTF.

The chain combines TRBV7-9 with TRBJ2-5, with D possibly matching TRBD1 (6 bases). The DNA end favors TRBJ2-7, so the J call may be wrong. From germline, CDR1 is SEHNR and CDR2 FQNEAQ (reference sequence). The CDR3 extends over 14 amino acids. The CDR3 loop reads CASRQTGLPYEQYF. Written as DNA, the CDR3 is TGTGCCAGCAGACAGACAGGCCTTCCCTACGAGCAGTACTTC.

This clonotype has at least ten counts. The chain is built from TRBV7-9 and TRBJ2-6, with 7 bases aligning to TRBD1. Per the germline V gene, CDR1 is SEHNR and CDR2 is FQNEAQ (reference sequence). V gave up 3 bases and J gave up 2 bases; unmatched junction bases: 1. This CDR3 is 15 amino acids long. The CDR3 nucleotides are TGTGCCAGCAGCTTGCAGGGGGCTGGGGCCAACGTCCTGACTTTC. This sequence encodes CASSLQGAGANVLTF.

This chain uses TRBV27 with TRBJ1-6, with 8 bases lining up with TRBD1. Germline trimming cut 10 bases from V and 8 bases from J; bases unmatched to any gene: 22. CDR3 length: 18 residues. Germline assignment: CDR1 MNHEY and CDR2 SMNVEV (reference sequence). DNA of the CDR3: TGTGCCATGACCCAGGACAGGGTCGAGCCCCAGGGAGATTCACCCCTCCACTTT. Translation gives CAMTQDRVEPQGDSPLHF.

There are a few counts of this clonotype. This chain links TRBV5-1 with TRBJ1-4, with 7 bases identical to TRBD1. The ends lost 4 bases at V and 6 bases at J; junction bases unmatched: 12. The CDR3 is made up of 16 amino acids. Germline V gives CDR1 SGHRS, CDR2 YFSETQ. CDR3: CASSPGGDLYYEKLFF. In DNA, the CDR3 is TGCGCCAGCAGCCCAGGGGGAGATTTGTATTATGAAAAACTGTTTTTT.

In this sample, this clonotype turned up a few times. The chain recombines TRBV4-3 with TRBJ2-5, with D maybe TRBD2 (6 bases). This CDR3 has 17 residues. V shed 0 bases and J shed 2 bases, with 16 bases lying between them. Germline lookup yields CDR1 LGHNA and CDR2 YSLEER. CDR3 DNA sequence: TGCGCCAGCAGCCAAGATCCTCCCCCTCTAGCGCAAGAGACCCAGTACTTC. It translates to CASSQDPPPLAQETQYF.

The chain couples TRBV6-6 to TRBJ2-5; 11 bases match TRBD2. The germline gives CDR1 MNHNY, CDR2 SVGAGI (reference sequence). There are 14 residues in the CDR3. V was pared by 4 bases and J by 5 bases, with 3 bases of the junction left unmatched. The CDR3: CASSSSGGTETQYF. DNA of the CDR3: TGTGCCAGCAGTTCTAGCGGGGGGACGGAGACCCAGTACTTC.

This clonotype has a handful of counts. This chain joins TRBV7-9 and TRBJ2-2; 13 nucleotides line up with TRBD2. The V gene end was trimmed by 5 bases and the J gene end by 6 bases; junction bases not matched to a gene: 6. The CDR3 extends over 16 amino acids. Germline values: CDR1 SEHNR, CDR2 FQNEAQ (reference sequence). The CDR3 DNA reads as TGTGCCAGCAGCCCACGACTAGCGGGAGGTGCCGGGGAGCTGTTTTTT. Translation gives CASSPRLAGGAGELFF.

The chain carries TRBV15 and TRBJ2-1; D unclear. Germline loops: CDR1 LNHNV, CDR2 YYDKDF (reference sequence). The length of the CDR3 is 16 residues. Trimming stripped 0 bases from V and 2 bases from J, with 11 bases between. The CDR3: CATSREGSWAYNEQFF. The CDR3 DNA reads TGTGCCACCAGCAGAGAGGGCAGTTGGGCCTACAATGAGCAGTTCTTC.

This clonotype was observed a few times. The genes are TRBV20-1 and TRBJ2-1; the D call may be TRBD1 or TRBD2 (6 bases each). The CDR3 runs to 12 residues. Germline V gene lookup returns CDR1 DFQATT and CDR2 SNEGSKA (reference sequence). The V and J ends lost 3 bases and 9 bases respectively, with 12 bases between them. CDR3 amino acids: CSASNGGGEQFF. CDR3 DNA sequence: TGCAGTGCTAGCAACGGGGGCGGTGAGCAGTTCTTC.

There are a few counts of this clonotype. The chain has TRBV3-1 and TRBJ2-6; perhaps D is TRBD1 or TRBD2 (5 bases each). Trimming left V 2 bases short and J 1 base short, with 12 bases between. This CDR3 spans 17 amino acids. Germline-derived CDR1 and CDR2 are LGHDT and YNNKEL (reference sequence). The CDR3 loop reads CASSQRGRGSGANVLTF. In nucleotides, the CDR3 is TGTGCCAGCAGCCAACGGGGACGTGGATCTGGGGCCAACGTCCTGACTTTC.

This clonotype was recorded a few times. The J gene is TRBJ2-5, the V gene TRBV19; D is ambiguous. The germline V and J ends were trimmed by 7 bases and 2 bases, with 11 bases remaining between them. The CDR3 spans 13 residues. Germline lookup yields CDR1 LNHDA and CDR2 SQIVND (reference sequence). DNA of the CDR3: TGTGCCAGTACAGCCGATATTCAAGAGACCCAGTACTTC. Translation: CASTADIQETQYF.

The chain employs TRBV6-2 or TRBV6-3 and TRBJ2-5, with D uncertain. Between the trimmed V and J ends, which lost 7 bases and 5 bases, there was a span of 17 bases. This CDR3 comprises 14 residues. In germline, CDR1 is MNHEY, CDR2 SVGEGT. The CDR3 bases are TGTGCCAGCACCAGACCCCGGGCCCGGGAGACCCAGTACTTC. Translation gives CASTRPRARETQYF.

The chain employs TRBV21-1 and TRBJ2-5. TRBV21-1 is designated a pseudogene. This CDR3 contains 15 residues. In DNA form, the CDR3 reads TGTGCCAGCAGCAAAGCTCGGAGTTGGAAAGAGACCCAGTACTTC. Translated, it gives CASSKARSWKETQYF.

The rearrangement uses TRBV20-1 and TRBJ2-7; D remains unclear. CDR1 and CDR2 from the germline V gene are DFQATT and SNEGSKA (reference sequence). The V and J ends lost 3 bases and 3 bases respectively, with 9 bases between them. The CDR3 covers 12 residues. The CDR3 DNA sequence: TGCAGTGCTAGGGAAGGGAACTACGAGCAGTACTTC. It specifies CSAREGNYEQYF.

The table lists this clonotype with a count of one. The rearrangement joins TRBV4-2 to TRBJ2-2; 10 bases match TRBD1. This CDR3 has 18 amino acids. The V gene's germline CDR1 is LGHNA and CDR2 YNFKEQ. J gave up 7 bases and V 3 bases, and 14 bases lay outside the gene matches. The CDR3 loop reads CASSQDRDRGILGGELFF. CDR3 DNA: TGTGCCAGCAGCCAGGACCGGGACAGGGGTATATTAGGCGGGGAGCTGTTTTTT.

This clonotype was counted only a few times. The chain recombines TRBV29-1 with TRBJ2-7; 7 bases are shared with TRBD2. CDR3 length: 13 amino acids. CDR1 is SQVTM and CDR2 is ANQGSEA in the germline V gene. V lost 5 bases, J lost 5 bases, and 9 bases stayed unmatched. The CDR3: CSVLTSGVNEQYF. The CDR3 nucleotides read TGCAGCGTTCTAACCAGCGGGGTGAACGAGCAGTACTTC.

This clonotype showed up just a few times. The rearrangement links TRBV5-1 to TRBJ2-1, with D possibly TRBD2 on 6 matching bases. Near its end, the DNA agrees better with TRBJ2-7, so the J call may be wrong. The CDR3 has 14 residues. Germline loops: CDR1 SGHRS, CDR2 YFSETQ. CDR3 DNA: TGCGCCAGCAGCTTCGAGGGAGGTATCTACGAGCAGTACTTC. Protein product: CASSFEGGIYEQYF.

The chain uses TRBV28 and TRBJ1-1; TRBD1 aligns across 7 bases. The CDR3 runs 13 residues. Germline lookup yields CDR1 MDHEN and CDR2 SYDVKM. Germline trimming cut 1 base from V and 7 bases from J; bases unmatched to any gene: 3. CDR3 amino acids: CASSLFRDSEAFF. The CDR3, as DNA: TGTGCCAGCAGTTTATTCCGGGACAGTGAAGCTTTCTTT.

The CDR3 bases are TGTGCCAGCAGGCCCTCGGGGGCCTCACTGGACAAAAACATTCAGTACTTC. Translating gives CASRPSGASLDKNIQYF. The rearrangement uses TRBV12-3 or TRBV12-4 and TRBJ2-4; perhaps D is TRBD1 or TRBD2 (6 bases each). CDR3 length: 17 residues. With 6 bases removed from V and 3 bases from J, the gap between germline ends came to 21 bases.

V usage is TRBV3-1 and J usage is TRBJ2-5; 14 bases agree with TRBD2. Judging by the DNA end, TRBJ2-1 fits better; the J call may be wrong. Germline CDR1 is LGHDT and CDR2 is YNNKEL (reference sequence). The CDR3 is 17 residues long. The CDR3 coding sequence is TGTGCCAGCAGCCAAGGCGGGACTAGCGGGAGATTCCATGAGCAGTTCTTC. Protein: CASSQGGTSGRFHEQFF.

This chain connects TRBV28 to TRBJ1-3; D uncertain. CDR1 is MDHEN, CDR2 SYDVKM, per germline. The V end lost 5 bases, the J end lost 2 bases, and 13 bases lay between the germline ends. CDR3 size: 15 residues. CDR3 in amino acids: CASSPRASPGNTIYF. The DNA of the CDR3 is TGTGCCAGCAGTCCTCGGGCTTCCCCTGGAAACACCATATATTTT.

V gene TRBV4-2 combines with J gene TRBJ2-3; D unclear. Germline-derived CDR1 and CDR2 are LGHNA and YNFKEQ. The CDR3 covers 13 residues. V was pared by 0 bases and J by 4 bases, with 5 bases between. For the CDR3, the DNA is TGTGCCAGCAGCCAAGACCCGGCAGATACGCAGTATTTT. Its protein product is CASSQDPADTQYF.

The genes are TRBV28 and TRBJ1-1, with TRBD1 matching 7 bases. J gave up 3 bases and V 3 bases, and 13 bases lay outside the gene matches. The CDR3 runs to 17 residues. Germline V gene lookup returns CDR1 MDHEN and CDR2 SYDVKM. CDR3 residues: CASSFAEPGTVHTEAFF. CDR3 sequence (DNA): TGTGCCAGCAGTTTCGCAGAGCCCGGGACAGTGCACACTGAAGCTTTCTTT.

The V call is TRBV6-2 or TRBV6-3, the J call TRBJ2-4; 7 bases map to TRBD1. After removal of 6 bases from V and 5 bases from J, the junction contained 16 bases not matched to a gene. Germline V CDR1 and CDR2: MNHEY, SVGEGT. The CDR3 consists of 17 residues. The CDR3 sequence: CASSRQTGLLSENIQYF. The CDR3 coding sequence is TGTGCCAGCAGCCGGCAGACAGGGCTCCTTTCTGAAAACATTCAGTACTTC.